This T cell receptor beta chain was documented in a study of metastatic and nonmetastatic thyroid tumors. On the study more broadly: The comparison covered peripheral blood and tumor or nodule tissue in malignant and benign thyroid patients.

Per the original data handling: Differences in CDR3 between clinicopathological groups were drawn on to build a classifier intended to discriminate distant-metastatic papillary thyroid cancer patients. TCRdb reprocessed the PCR reads using MiXCR. The V and J calls reflect TCRdb's pipeline rather than the authors' work. The sample lists about 20,000 clones, around 15% occurring once. In its sample, this clone was seen a few times. Antigen unknown. Thyroid surgery took place with no prior treatment in any patient. The CDR3 consists of 16 residues. J lost 10 bases, V lost 3 bases, and 14 bases had no gene match. CDR1 is LNHDA and CDR2 is SQIVND in the germline V gene (reference sequence). Study results and limitations: Significantly higher TCR beta diversity was reportedly seen in malignant thyroid tumors than benign nodules, in blood and tumor.

The sequenced sample consisted of tumor tissue. The chain combines TRBV19 with TRBJ1-4; 7 bases line up with TRBD1. This receptor was taken from a female donor with papillary thyroid cancer or a benign thyroid nodule (not recorded which). Some clones in this sample may be carry-over from other donors' samples. For the CDR3, the DNA is TGTGCCAGTAGTATTGCTCAGACAGGGACTTCAAGAAAACTGTTTTTT. It translates to CASSIAQTGTSRKLFF. Full variable domain (remainder filled in from reference TRBV19 and TRBJ1-4): DGGITQSPKYLFRKEGQNVTLSCEQNLNHDAMYWYRQDPGQGLRLIYYSQIVNDFQKGDIAEGYSVSREKKESFPLTVTSAQKNPTAFYLCASSIAQTGTSRKLFFGSGTQLSVL.